The 10 T cell receptor beta chains below were found in one sample sequenced in a study of beta chain features in type 1 diabetes. cDNA synthesis used the whole RNA isolate, giving expressed TCRB sequences. The table came from immunoSEQ multiplex PCR; TCRdb's copy has only in-frame clones and leaves some out. The data contain about 360,000 clones, roughly an eighth of them seen just once; the ten biggest clones take up 0.017%. The source material was naive CD4+ T cells from blood. These receptors were collected from a man younger than 30 in good health.

This chain uses TRBV7-9 with TRBJ1-5; 7 bases map to TRBD1. V gave up 3 bases and J gave up 5 bases; unmatched junction bases: 1. The germline gives CDR1 SEHNR, CDR2 FQNEAQ (reference sequence). The length of the CDR3 is 13 residues. This CDR3 reads CASSFQGDQPQHF. The CDR3 bases are TGTGCCAGCAGCTTCCAGGGGGATCAGCCCCAGCATTTT.

This clone was counted a few times. This chain connects TRBV7-9 to TRBJ2-3, with 7 bases identical to TRBD1. The CDR3 totals 14 residues. With 5 bases clipped from V and 9 bases from J, the junction kept 11 bases outside the gene matches. The V gene's germline CDR1 is SEHNR and CDR2 FQNEAQ (reference sequence). CDR3 bases: TGTGCCAGCAGCACCCCGAGACAGGGTGGGACGCAGTATTTT. Its protein is CASSTPRQGGTQYF.

This clone was counted only a few times. V is TRBV30 and J is TRBJ2-5; a weak D match, TRBD2 (5 bases). Trimming removed 0 bases at V and 2 bases at J, with 13 bases between. This CDR3 comprises 15 residues. Germline lookup yields CDR1 GTSNPN and CDR2 SVGIG (reference sequence). The CDR3 protein is CAWSVRWRRQETQYF. The CDR3 region has the DNA TGTGCCTGGAGTGTACGGTGGCGGAGGCAAGAGACCCAGTACTTC.

The genes are TRBV4-3 and TRBJ2-1; 12 bases match TRBD2. This CDR3 is 18 amino acids long. Germline CDR1 is LGHNA and CDR2 is YSLEER. The ends lost 5 bases at V and 0 bases at J; junction bases unmatched: 8. CDR3 DNA sequence: TGCGCCAGCAGCACCGGACTAGCGGGACCCCCCTCCTACAATGAGCAGTTCTTC. Residues: CASSTGLAGPPSYNEQFF.

This clone occurred a few times. The chain has TRBV18 and TRBJ2-7; D may be TRBD2 (5 bases). The CDR3 covers 13 residues. Per the germline V gene, CDR1 is KGHSH and CDR2 is LQKENI. The germline V and J ends were trimmed by 3 bases and 3 bases, with 9 bases remaining between them. The CDR3, as DNA: TGTGCCAGCTCACCGGCCGAGGGCTACGAGCAGTACTTC. The encoded protein is CASSPAEGYEQYF.

This clone was seen a few times. The chain recombines TRBV28 with TRBJ2-6; D possibly corresponds to TRBD2 (5 bases). The CDR3 sequence is 16 residues long. CDR1 MDHEN and CDR2 SYDVKM come from the germline V gene. With 4 bases removed from V and 2 bases from J, the gap between germline ends came to 12 bases. The CDR3 nucleotides read TGTGCCAGCAGTTCCCTGGGGAGTACTGGGGCCAACGTCCTGACTTTC. Translating gives CASSSLGSTGANVLTF.

This clone was counted between two and nine times. V usage is TRBV7-3 and J usage is TRBJ2-1; D uncertain. Trimming removed 3 bases at V and 5 bases at J, with 8 bases between. This CDR3 comprises 13 residues. CDR1 is SGHTA, CDR2 FQGTGA, per germline. The CDR3: CASSLSMDNEQFF. CDR3 DNA sequence: TGTGCCAGCAGCTTGAGTATGGACAATGAGCAGTTCTTC. Full variable domain (rest looked up from reference TRBV7-3 and TRBJ2-1): GAGVSQTPSNKVTEKGKYVELRCDPISGHTALYWYRQSLGQGPEFLIYFQGTGAADDSGLPNDRFFAVRPEGSVSTLKIQRTERGDSAVYLCASSLSMDNEQFFGPGTRLTVL.

The chain carries TRBV7-9 and TRBJ1-1, with 11 nucleotides matching TRBD1. The V and J ends lost 5 bases and 4 bases, in that order; junction bases with no gene match: 6. Germline V gene lookup returns CDR1 SEHNR and CDR2 FQNEAQ (reference sequence). CDR3 size: 15 residues. In DNA, the CDR3 is TGTGCCAGCAGCGCGGACAGGGGGCGCCTCACTGAAGCTTTCTTT. It codes for CASSADRGRLTEAFF.

The rearrangement links TRBV19 to TRBJ1-2; 7 bases agree with TRBD1. Trimming cost V 11 bases and J 8 bases; bases outside gene matches: 11. The CDR3 has 12 residues. Germline V gene data show CDR1 as LNHDA and CDR2 as SQIVND (reference sequence). The CDR3 loop is CAVSRQGDGYTF. CDR3 bases: TGTGCCGTCTCCAGACAGGGCGACGGCTACACCTTC.

V usage is TRBV7-2 and J usage is TRBJ2-1; D not resolved. CDR3 length: 14 residues. Germline V CDR1 and CDR2: SGHTA, FQGNSA. V was shortened by 4 bases and J by 3 bases, with 10 bases between the two germline ends. The CDR3 region has the DNA TGTGCCAGCAGCTCCCCCAGGTACTACAATGAGCAGTTCTTC. Encoded protein: CASSSPRYYNEQFF.